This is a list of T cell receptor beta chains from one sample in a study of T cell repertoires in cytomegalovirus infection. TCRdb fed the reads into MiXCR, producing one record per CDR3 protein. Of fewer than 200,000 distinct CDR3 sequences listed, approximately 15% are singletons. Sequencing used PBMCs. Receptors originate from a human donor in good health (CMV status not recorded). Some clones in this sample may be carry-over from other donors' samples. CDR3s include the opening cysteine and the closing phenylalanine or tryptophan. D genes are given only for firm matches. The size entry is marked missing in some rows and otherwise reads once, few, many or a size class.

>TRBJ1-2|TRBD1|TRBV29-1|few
CSVAGQGSNGYTF
TGCAGCGTCGCCGGACAGGGGAGTAATGGCTACACCTTC
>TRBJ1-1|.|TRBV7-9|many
CASSLGQPTEAFF
TGTGCCAGCAGCCTCGGACAACCCACTGAAGCTTTCTTT
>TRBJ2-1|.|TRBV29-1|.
CSVEQGNNEQFF
TGCAGCGTTGAACAGGGGAACAATGAGCAGTTCTTC
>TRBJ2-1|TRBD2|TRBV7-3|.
CASSSSGGNYNEQFF
TGTGCCAGCAGCTCTAGCGGGGGGAATTACAATGAGCAGTTCTTC
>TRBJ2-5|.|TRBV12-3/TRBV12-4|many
CASRPGLSRVETQYF
TGTGCCAGCCGACCGGGACTCTCGAGAGTGGAGACCCAGTACTTC
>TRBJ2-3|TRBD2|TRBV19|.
CATRTSGARGDTQYF
TGTGCCACCAGGACTAGCGGGGCGCGGGGAGATACGCAGTATTTT
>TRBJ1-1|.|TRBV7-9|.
CASSWELNTEAFF
TGTGCCAGCAGCTGGGAGCTGAACACTGAAGCTTTCTTT
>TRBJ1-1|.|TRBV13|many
CASSPPILTEAFF
TGTGCCAGCAGCCCCCCAATTTTGACTGAAGCTTTCTTT
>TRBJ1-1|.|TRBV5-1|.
CASSFTTKDTEAFF
TGCGCCAGCAGCTTTACTACGAAGGACACTGAAGCTTTCTTT
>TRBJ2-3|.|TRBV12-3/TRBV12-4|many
CASSLALDGRRSTDTQYF
TGTGCCAGCAGTTTAGCCCTGGACGGTAGAAGGAGCACAGATACGCAGTATTTT
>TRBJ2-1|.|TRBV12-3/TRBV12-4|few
CASSLGAGDNEQFF
TGTGCCAGCAGTTTAGGGGCAGGGGACAATGAGCAGTTCTTC
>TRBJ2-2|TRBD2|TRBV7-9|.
CASSYLAGGPAGELFF
TGTGCCAGCAGCTACTTAGCGGGAGGGCCCGCCGGGGAGCTGTTTTTT
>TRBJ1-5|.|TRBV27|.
CASGDGAYSNQPQHF
TGTGCCAGCGGCGACGGTGCCTATAGCAATCAGCCCCAGCATTTT
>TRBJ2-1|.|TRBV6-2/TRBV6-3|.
CASSYWGERNNEQFF
TGTGCCAGCAGTTACTGGGGGGAGAGGAACAATGAGCAGTTCTTC
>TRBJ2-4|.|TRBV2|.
CASSGQGLAKNIQYF
TGTGCCAGCAGTGGACAGGGACTAGCCAAAAACATTCAGTACTTC
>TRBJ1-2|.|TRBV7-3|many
CASSLSQGNGYTF
TGTGCCAGCAGCTTATCACAGGGTAATGGCTACACCTTC
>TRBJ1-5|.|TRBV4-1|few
CASSQDGLEINRQGGQPQHF
TGCGCCAGCAGCCAAGACGGGCTGGAAATCAACCGCCAAGGGGGTCAGCCCCAGCATTTT
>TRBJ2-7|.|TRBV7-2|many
CPPHHAYEQYF
TGTCCCCCCCATCACGCATACGAGCAGTACTTC
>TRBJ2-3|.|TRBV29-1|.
CSVAGLHTDRQYF
TGCAGCGTTGCTGGACTACACACAGATAGGCAGTATTTT
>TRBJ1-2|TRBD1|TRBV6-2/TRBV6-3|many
CASSSPTPGTATYGYTF
TGTGCCAGCAGTTCCCCAACCCCCGGGACAGCAACCTATGGCTACACCTTC
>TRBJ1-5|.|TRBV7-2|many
CASSQDIIIQPQHF
TGTGCCAGCAGCCAGGACATTATAATCCAGCCCCAGCATTTT
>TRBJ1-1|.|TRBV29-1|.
CSAKRDGLNTEAFF
TGCAGCGCGAAGAGGGACGGCTTGAACACTGAAGCTTTCTTT
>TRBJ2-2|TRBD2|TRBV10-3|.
CAISVTDGRGTGELFF
TGTGCCATCAGCGTAACCGACGGGAGGGGCACCGGGGAGCTGTTTTTT
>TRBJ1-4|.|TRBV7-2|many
CASSLWTEGKLFF
TGTGCCAGCAGCTTATGGACGGAAGGAAAACTGTTTTTT
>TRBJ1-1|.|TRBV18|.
CASSPPGQGEAFF
TGTGCCAGCTCACCCCCGGGGCAGGGTGAAGCTTTCTTT
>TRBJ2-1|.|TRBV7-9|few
CASSPRGMAYNEQFF
TGTGCCAGCAGCCCCCGGGGAATGGCCTACAATGAGCAGTTCTTC
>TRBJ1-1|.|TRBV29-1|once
CSVEEVGAFF
TGCAGCGTTGAAGAGGTCGGAGCTTTCTTT
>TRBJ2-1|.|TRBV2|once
CASSPTGSDYNEQFF
TGTGCCAGCAGCCCCACGGGGTCGGACTACAATGAGCAGTTCTTC
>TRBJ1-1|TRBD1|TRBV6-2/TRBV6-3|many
CASSYSMAGGTTEAFF
TGTGCCAGCAGTTACTCGATGGCAGGGGGCACGACTGAAGCTTTCTTT
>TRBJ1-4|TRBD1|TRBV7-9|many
CASSLGQGVTNEKLFF
TGTGCCAGCAGCTTAGGACAGGGGGTCACTAATGAAAAACTGTTTTTT
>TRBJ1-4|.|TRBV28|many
CASTTGVLNEKLFF
TGTGCCAGCACCACGGGCGTACTAAATGAAAAACTGTTTTTT
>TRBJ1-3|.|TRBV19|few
CASSIPGAGNTIYF
TGTGCCAGTAGTATCCCAGGAGCTGGAAACACCATATATTTT
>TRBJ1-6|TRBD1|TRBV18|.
CASSPPWATGDSPLHF
TGTGCCAGCTCACCACCTTGGGCGACAGGGGATTCACCCCTCCACTTT
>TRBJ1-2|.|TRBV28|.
CASSLTYGYTF
TGTGCCAGCAGTTTGACCTATGGCTACACCTTC
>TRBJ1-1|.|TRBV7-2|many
CASSLDGRKNTEAFF
TGTGCCAGCAGCTTAGACGGCAGGAAGAACACTGAAGCTTTCTTT
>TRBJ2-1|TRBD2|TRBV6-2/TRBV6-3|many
CASSPRWGLAGDSEQFF
TGTGCCAGCAGTCCCCGGTGGGGACTAGCGGGAGATAGCGAGCAGTTCTTC
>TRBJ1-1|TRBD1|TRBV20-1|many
CSALPGTGMNTEAFF
TGCAGTGCCCTTCCTGGGACAGGGATGAACACTGAAGCTTTCTTT
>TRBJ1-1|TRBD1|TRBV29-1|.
CSVWTGDTEAFF
TGCAGCGTCTGGACAGGTGACACTGAAGCTTTCTTT
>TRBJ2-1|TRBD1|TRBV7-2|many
CASSYRQGGRGEQFF
TGTGCCAGCAGCTATAGACAGGGGGGTCGTGGTGAGCAGTTCTTC
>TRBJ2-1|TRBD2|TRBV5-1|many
CASSLQTSGRWNEQFF
TGCGCCAGCAGCTTACAGACTAGCGGGAGGTGGAATGAGCAGTTCTTC
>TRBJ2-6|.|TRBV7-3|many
CASSRDRSGANVLTF
TGTGCCAGCAGCCGTGACAGGTCTGGGGCCAACGTCCTGACTTTC
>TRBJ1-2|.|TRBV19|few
CASRRQENYGYTF
TGTGCCAGTAGACGACAGGAAAACTATGGCTACACCTTC
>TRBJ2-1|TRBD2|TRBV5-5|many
CASSQIAGGFYEQFF
TGTGCCAGCAGTCAAATAGCGGGGGGATTCTATGAGCAGTTCTTC
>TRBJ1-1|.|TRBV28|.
CASSFGGVNTEAFF
TGTGCCAGCAGTTTTGGGGGGGTGAACACTGAAGCTTTCTTT
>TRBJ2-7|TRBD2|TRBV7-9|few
CASSSSGWSSYEQYF
TGTGCCAGCAGCTCTAGCGGGTGGAGCTCCTACGAGCAGTACTTC
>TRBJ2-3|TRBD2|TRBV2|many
CASRKRTSGGRYTDTQYF
TGTGCCAGCAGAAAACGGACTAGCGGGGGGAGATACACAGATACGCAGTATTTT
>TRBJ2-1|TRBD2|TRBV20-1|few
CSARVATSGYNEQFF
TGCAGTGCTAGAGTTGCGACTAGCGGTTACAATGAGCAGTTCTTC
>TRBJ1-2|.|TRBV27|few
CASSFSGAAGNYGYTF
TGTGCCAGCAGTTTCTCCGGGGCCGCTGGAAACTATGGCTACACCTTC
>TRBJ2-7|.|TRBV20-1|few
CSAGGNRDEQYF
TGCAGTGCCGGGGGGAACAGGGACGAGCAGTACTTC
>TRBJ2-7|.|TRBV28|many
CASSLHSPTYEQYF
TGTGCCAGCAGTTTACACAGCCCAACCTACGAGCAGTACTTC
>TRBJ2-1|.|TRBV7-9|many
CASSNHQVSYNEQFF
TGTGCCAGCAGTAATCATCAGGTCTCCTACAATGAGCAGTTCTTC
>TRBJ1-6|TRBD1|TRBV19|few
CASSFTGDNSPLHF
TGTGCCAGTAGTTTCACAGGGGATAATTCACCCCTCCACTTT
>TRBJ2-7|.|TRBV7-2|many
CASSFRDTYEQYF
TGTGCCAGCAGCTTTCGGGACACCTACGAGCAGTACTTC